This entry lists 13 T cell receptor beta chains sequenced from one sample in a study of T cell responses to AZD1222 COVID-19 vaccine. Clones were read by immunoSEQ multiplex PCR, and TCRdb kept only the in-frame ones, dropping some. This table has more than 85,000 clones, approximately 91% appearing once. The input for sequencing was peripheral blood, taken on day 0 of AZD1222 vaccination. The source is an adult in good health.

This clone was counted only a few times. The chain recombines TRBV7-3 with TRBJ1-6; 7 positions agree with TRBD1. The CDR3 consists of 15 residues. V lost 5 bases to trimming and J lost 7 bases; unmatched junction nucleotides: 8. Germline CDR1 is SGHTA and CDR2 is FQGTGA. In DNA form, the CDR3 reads TGTGCCAGCAGCCAGACAGGGATGGGGAATTCACCCCTCCACTTT. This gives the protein CASSQTGMGNSPLHF.

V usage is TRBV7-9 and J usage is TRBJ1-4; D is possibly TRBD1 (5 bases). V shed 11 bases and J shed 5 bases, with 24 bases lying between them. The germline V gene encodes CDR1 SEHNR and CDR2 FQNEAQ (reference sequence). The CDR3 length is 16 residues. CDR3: CALAETAGRFNEKLFF. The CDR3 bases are TGTGCCCTCGCTGAAACGGCGGGGCGGTTCAATGAAAAACTGTTTTTT.

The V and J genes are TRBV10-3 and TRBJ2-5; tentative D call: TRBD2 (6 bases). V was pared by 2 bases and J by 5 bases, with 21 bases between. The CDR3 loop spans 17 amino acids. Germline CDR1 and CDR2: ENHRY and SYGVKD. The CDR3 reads CAISETKSGTVFETQYF. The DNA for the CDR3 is TGTGCCATCAGTGAGACCAAATCCGGGACTGTATTTGAGACCCAGTACTTC.

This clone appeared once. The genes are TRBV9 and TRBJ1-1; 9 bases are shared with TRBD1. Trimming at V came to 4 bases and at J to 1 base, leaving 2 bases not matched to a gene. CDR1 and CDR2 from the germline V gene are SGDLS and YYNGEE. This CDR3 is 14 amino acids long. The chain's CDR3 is CASSSDRGNTEAFF. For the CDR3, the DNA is TGTGCCAGCAGCTCGGACAGGGGGAACACTGAAGCTTTCTTT.

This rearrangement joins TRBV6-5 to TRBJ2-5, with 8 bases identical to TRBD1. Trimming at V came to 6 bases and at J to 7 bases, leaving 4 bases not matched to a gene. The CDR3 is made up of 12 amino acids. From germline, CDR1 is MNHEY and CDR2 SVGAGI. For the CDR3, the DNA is TGTGCCAGCAGGGGGACAGGAGGGACCCAGTACTTC. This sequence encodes CASRGTGGTQYF.

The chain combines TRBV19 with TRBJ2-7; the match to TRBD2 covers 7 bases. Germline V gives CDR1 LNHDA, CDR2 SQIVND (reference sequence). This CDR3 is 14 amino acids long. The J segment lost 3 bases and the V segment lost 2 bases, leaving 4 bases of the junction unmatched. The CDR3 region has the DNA TGTGCCAGTAGTATAAGTCCTAGCGGCTACGAGCAGTACTTC. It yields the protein CASSISPSGYEQYF.

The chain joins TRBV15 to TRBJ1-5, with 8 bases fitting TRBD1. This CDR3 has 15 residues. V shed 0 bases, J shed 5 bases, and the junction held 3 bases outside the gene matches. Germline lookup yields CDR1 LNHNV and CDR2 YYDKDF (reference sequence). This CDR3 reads CATSRDGQGDQPQHF. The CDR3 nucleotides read TGTGCCACCAGCAGAGATGGACAGGGAGATCAGCCCCAGCATTTT.

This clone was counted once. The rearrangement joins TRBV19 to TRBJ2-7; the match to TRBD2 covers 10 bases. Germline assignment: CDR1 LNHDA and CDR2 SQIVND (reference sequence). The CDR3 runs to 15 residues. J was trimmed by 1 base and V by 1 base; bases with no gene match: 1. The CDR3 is CASSIGAGGSYEQYF. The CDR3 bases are TGTGCCAGTAGTATAGGAGCGGGAGGGTCCTACGAGCAGTACTTC.

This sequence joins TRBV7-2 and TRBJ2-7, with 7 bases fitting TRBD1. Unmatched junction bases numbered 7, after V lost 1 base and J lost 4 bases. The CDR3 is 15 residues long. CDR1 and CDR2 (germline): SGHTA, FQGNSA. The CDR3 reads CASSLVAGGEYEQYF. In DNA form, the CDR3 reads TGTGCCAGCAGCTTAGTGGCAGGGGGAGAATACGAGCAGTACTTC.

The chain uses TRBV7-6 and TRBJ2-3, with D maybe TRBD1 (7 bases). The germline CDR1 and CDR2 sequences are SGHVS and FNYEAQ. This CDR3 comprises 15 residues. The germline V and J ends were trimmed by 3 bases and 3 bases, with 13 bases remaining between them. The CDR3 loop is CASSFGSGGTDTQYF. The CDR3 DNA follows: TGTGCCAGCAGCTTCGGGTCAGGGGGGACAGATACGCAGTATTTT.

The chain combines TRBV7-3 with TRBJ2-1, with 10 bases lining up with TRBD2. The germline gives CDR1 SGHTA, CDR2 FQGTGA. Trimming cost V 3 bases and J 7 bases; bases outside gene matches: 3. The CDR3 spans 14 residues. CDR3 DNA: TGTGCCAGCAGCTTCGCTAGCGGGAGAAATGAGCAGTTCTTC. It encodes CASSFASGRNEQFF. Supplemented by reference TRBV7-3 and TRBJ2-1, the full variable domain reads GAGVSQTPSNKVTEKGKYVELRCDPISGHTALYWYRQSLGQGPEFLIYFQGTGAADDSGLPNDRFFAVRPEGSVSTLKIQRTERGDSAVYLCASSFASGRNEQFFGPGTRLTVL.

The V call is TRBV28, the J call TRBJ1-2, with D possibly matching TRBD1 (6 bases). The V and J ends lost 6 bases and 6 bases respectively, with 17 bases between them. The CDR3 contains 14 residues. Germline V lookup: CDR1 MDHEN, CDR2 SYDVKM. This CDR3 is CASRTPGAGNGYTF. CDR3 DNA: TGTGCCAGCAGGACGCCAGGGGCTGGAAATGGCTACACCTTC.

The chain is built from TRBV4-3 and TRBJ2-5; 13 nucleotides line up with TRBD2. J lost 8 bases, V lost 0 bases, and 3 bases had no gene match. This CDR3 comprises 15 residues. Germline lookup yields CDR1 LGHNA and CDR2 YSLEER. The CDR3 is CASSQERLAGGTQYF. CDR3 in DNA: TGCGCCAGCAGCCAAGAACGACTAGCGGGGGGTACCCAGTACTTC.